Each of the 30 T cell receptor beta chains below was sequenced from the same sample in a study of blood T cell repertoires in COVID-19. Here immunoSEQ multiplex PCR was the method, and the copy in TCRdb shows in-frame clones only, minus some. Found here are more than 75,000 clones, approximately 90% of them singletons; the top ten hold roughly 5%. Sequencing was carried out using peripheral blood. These receptors originate from a woman over 75 with active COVID-19.

As DNA, the CDR3 is TGTGCCAGCAGTAGCTTAATAGGTGGGTTCCGAGGCTACACCTTC. It specifies CASSSLIGGFRGYTF. The V call is TRBV7-8, the J call TRBJ1-2; D gene ambiguous. Germline V CDR1 and CDR2: SGHVS, FQNEAQ. Trimming stripped 6 bases from V and 8 bases from J, with 22 bases between. This CDR3 has 15 residues.

The chain employs TRBV19 and TRBJ1-5, with D possibly being TRBD1 (5 bases). Trimming took 3 bases from V and 4 from J, leaving 13 bases between them. Per germline, CDR1 LNHDA and CDR2 SQIVND (reference sequence). The CDR3 runs to 15 residues. This chain's CDR3 is CASSILSGPNQPQHF. For the CDR3, the DNA is TGTGCCAGTAGTATTCTTTCAGGGCCGAATCAGCCCCAGCATTTT.

V usage is TRBV5-6 and J usage is TRBJ2-3, with a tentative D call TRBD2 (6 bases). Germline CDR1 SGHDT, CDR2 YYEEEE. The V end lost 0 bases, the J end lost 0 bases, and 11 bases lay between the germline ends. CDR3 size: 16 residues. The CDR3 loop is CASSLEAGPSTDTQYF. The CDR3 DNA reads as TGTGCCAGCAGCTTGGAGGCGGGGCCTAGCACAGATACGCAGTATTTT. The full variable domain, completed using reference TRBV5-6 and TRBJ2-3, is DAGVTQSPTHLIKTRGQQVTLRCSPKSGHDTVSWYQQALGQGPQFIFQYYEEEERQRGNFPDRFSGHQFPNYSSELNVNALLLGDSALYLCASSLEAGPSTDTQYFGPGTRLTVL.

This clone was seen more than once but under ten times. The chain combines TRBV4-1 with TRBJ1-2; 9 bases are shared with TRBD1. Germline V CDR1 and CDR2: MGHRA, YSYEKL. The junction had 9 bases not matched to a gene; V was cut back by 0 bases and J by 1 base. The CDR3 contains 18 residues. The CDR3 DNA follows: TGCGCCAGCAGCCAAGATGTACCGGGACAGGGCGTTAACTATGGCTACACCTTC. This encodes CASSQDVPGQGVNYGYTF.

The rearrangement uses TRBV12-3 or TRBV12-4 and TRBJ2-1, with a tentative D call TRBD2 (5 bases). The germline V and J ends were trimmed by 6 bases and 8 bases, with 11 bases remaining between them. CDR3 length equals 12 residues. CDR3 in DNA: TGTGCCAGCAGCCCGGACTGGTATGAGCAGTTCTTC. Translation gives CASSPDWYEQFF.

This chain's CDR3 is CASRPSGNTGELFF. The CDR3 nucleotides read TGTGCCAGCAGACCTAGCGGGAACACCGGGGAGCTGTTTTTT. The V and J genes are TRBV28 and TRBJ2-2, with TRBD2 matching over 7 bases. CDR3 length: 14 amino acids. V shed 6 bases and J 1 base; nucleotides not matched to a gene: 2. CDR1 is MDHEN and CDR2 is SYDVKM in the germline V gene.

The J gene is TRBJ2-2, the V gene TRBV18, with D possibly matching TRBD2 (6 bases). Germline CDR1 reads KGHSH; CDR2 reads LQKENI. Trimming left V 3 bases short and J 6 bases short, with 8 bases between. The CDR3 length is 13 residues. The CDR3 DNA reads TGTGCCAGCTCACCGGGGGGTTCCGGGGAGCTGTTTTTT. Amino acid sequence: CASSPGGSGELFF. Complete variable domain (other parts from reference TRBV18 and TRBJ2-2): NAGVMQNPRHLVRRRGQEARLRCSPMKGHSHVYWYRQLPEEGLKFMVYLQKENIIDESGMPKERFSAEFPKEGPSILRIQQVVRGDSAAYFCASSPGGSGELFFGEGSRLTVL.

The V and J genes are TRBV19 and TRBJ1-4; D not certain. The V end was cut by 4 bases, the J end by 2 bases, with 11 bases between. CDR3 length equals 15 residues. Germline values: CDR1 LNHDA, CDR2 SQIVND (reference sequence). CDR3 nucleotides: TGTGCCAGTAGTACCACGCAGGCTACTAATGAAAAACTGTTTTTT. Protein sequence: CASSTTQATNEKLFF.

The rearrangement links TRBV21-1 to TRBJ1-5; TRBD1, as called in the table, went unchecked against the DNA. TRBV21-1 is recorded as a pseudogene. CDR3 length: 17 amino acids. This CDR3 is CASSLAGTVVNNQPQHF. Here the CDR3 DNA reads TGTGCCAGCAGCCTCGCCGGGACAGTCGTGAACAATCAGCCCCAGCATTTT.

The chain employs TRBV18 and TRBJ1-1; 9 bases fit TRBD1. In germline, CDR1 is KGHSH, CDR2 LQKENI. This CDR3 has 13 amino acids. V dropped 6 bases and J dropped 7; count of bases not matched to a gene: 6. CDR3 amino acids: CASSGDRDSEAFF. The CDR3 DNA reads as TGTGCCAGCTCGGGGGACAGGGACAGTGAAGCTTTCTTT. The full variable domain, rest sourced from reference TRBV18 and TRBJ1-1, is NAGVMQNPRHLVRRRGQEARLRCSPMKGHSHVYWYRQLPEEGLKFMVYLQKENIIDESGMPKERFSAEFPKEGPSILRIQQVVRGDSAAYFCASSGDRDSEAFFGQGTRLTVV.

The chain carries TRBV7-9 and TRBJ2-7, with TRBD1 matching over 8 bases. The junction had 5 bases not matched to a gene; V was cut back by 1 base and J by 0 bases. Germline CDR1 SEHNR, CDR2 FQNEAQ (reference sequence). CDR3 length equals 16 residues. As DNA, the CDR3 is TGTGCCAGCAGCTTAGGGGGGACAGGCCTCTCCTACGAGCAGTACTTC. Translating gives CASSLGGTGLSYEQYF.

The V call is TRBV7-2, the J call TRBJ1-2; D is ambiguous. Trimming took 5 bases from V and 1 from J, leaving 14 bases between them. Germline loops: CDR1 SGHTA, CDR2 FQGNSA. This CDR3 contains 15 residues. The CDR3 is CASSQGTALNYGYTF. The CDR3 DNA follows: TGTGCCAGCAGCCAAGGCACAGCTCTTAACTATGGCTACACCTTC.

The V call is TRBV18, the J call TRBJ2-7, with 9 positions matching TRBD2. The CDR3 is 14 residues long. J lost 5 bases, V lost 2 bases, and 4 bases had no gene match. Germline V gene sequence: CDR1 KGHSH, CDR2 LQKENI. DNA for the CDR3: TGTGCCAGCTCACCAGATAGCGGGAGCCACGAGCAGTACTTC. Translating gives CASSPDSGSHEQYF.

The chain combines TRBV7-9 with TRBJ2-5, with a possible D match to TRBD1 (5 bases). CDR3 length equals 14 residues. Trimming cost V 3 bases and J 2 bases, with 10 bases left between them. Germline assignment: CDR1 SEHNR and CDR2 FQNEAQ (reference sequence). CDR3 bases: TGTGCCAGCAGCTTCTGGACAATTCAAGAGACCCAGTACTTC. Amino acids: CASSFWTIQETQYF.

The J gene is TRBJ2-3, the V gene TRBV2; D unresolved. V was pared by 6 bases and J by 6 bases, with 4 bases between. Germline V gene sequence: CDR1 SNHLY, CDR2 FYNNEI. The CDR3 has 10 amino acids. CDR3 in DNA: TGTGCCAGCAGCTACGATACGCAGTATTTT. It specifies CASSYDTQYF.

The genes are TRBV4-3 and TRBJ2-7; D is perhaps TRBD1 (6 bases). With 4 bases removed from V and 0 bases from J, the gap between germline ends came to 13 bases. The length of the CDR3 is 15 residues. Germline lookup yields CDR1 LGHNA and CDR2 YSLEER. The CDR3 reads CASSRVPGDSYEQYF. The CDR3 region has the DNA TGCGCCAGCAGCCGGGTCCCAGGGGACTCCTACGAGCAGTACTTC.

J is TRBJ2-7 and V is TRBV19; TRBD2 matches 7 bases. This CDR3 is built from 13 residues. J lost 1 base, V lost 5 bases, and 2 bases had no gene match. CDR1 and CDR2 from the germline V gene are LNHDA and SQIVND (reference sequence). The CDR3: CASSLRGSYEQYF. The CDR3 bases are TGTGCCAGTAGTTTGCGGGGGTCCTACGAGCAGTACTTC.

The rearrangement uses TRBV10-3 and TRBJ2-4; 10 bases fit TRBD2. V shed 11 bases, J shed 0 bases, and the junction held 16 bases outside the gene matches. Germline loops: CDR1 ENHRY, CDR2 SYGVKD. The CDR3 consists of 18 residues. The chain's CDR3 is CAALWVAGGHLAKNIQYF. Here the CDR3 DNA reads TGTGCCGCCTTGTGGGTAGCGGGAGGTCACCTAGCCAAAAACATTCAGTACTTC.

In its sample, this clone was seen once. CDR3 coding DNA: TGTGCCAGCGGAGGAGGACTTCAAGAGACCCAGTACTTC. It yields the protein CASGGGLQETQYF. This chain uses TRBV2 with TRBJ2-5; TRBD2 is a possible D gene (5 bases). Trimming pared 8 bases from V and 2 bases from J, leaving 12 bases between. Germline CDR1 and CDR2: SNHLY and FYNNEI. This CDR3 has 13 residues. Drawing the rest from reference TRBV2 and TRBJ2-5, the complete variable domain is EPEVTQTPSHQVTQMGQEVILRCVPISNHLYFYWYRQILGQKVEFLVSFYNNEISEKSEIFDDQFSVERPDGSNFTLKIRSTKLEDSAMYFCASGGGLQETQYFGPGTRLLVL.

The gene calls are TRBV3-1 (or the pseudogene TRBV3-2) and TRBJ1-4; 9 bases align to TRBD1. The V segment lost 4 bases and the J segment 3 bases; nucleotides outside the gene matches: 0. CDR1 LGHDT and CDR2 YNNKEL come from the germline V gene (reference sequence). This CDR3 spans 14 amino acids. CDR3 residues: CASSRTGANEKLFF. The CDR3 region has the DNA TGTGCCAGCAGCCGGACAGGGGCTAATGAAAAACTGTTTTTT.

The chain couples TRBV27 to TRBJ1-4, with D maybe TRBD1 (5 bases). V gave up 5 bases and J gave up 7 bases, with 14 bases separating them. The CDR3 is made up of 14 amino acids. CDR1 and CDR2 (germline): MNHEY, SMNVEV (reference sequence). The chain's CDR3 is CASSPAGQGEKLFF. The CDR3 region has the DNA TGTGCCAGCAGTCCAGCAGGGCAGGGTGAAAAACTGTTTTTT. The full variable domain, in which reference TRBV27 and TRBJ1-4 provide the parts outside the CDR3, is EAQVTQNPRYLITVTGKKLTVTCSQNMNHEYMSWYRQDPGLGLRQIYYSMNVEVTDKGDVPEGYKVSRKEKRNFPLILESPSPNQTSLYFCASSPAGQGEKLFFGSGTQLSVL.

V gene TRBV11-2 combines with J gene TRBJ1-1; 8 bases are shared with TRBD1. There are 14 residues in the CDR3. Germline lookup yields CDR1 SGHAT and CDR2 FQNNGV. J gave up 10 bases and V 5 bases, and 12 bases lay outside the gene matches. CDR3 DNA sequence: TGTGCCAGCAGCCCCTACAGGGGGGTTACCCCAGCTTTCTTT. This gives the protein CASSPYRGVTPAFF. Full variable domain (outside the CDR3, taken from reference TRBV11-2 and TRBJ1-1): EAGVAQSPRYKIIEKRQSVAFWCNPISGHATLYWYQQILGQGPKLLIQFQNNGVVDDSQLPKDRFSAERLKGVDSTLKIQPAKLEDSAVYLCASSPYRGVTPAFFGQGTRLTVV.

Here the CDR3 reads CASSDPGDRANTEAFF. Here the CDR3 DNA reads TGTGCCAGCAGTGATCCTGGGGACAGGGCGAACACTGAAGCTTTCTTT. The chain joins TRBV6-4 to TRBJ1-1; 9 positions agree with TRBD1. There are 16 residues in the CDR3. CDR1 is MRHNA and CDR2 is SNTAGT in the germline V gene. Germline trimming cut 3 bases from V and 1 base from J; bases unmatched to any gene: 6.

The rearrangement links TRBV9 to TRBJ2-7, with a weak D call TRBD2 (5 bases). The length of the CDR3 is 18 residues. Germline-derived CDR1 and CDR2 are SGDLS and YYNGEE. V lost 4 bases and J 2 bases, leaving 25 bases between the germline ends. CDR3 bases: TGTGCCAGCAGCCCCCGGGAAAGCGCGATACCTCCCCCCTACGAGCAGTACTTC. Translating gives CASSPRESAIPPPYEQYF.

This chain links TRBV18 with TRBJ2-7, with 11 positions matching TRBD1. Germline CDR1 KGHSH, CDR2 LQKENI. Trimming removed 4 bases from V and 3 bases from J; junction bases left unmatched: 5. This CDR3 contains 15 residues. The CDR3 DNA follows: TGTGCCAGCTCACTGACCGGGACAGGGGGCTACGAGCAGTACTTC. Translated: CASSLTGTGGYEQYF.

The chain joins TRBV7-3 to TRBJ2-2, with 9 nucleotides matching TRBD2. The V and J ends lost 1 base and 4 bases, in that order; junction bases with no gene match: 7. The CDR3 runs 17 residues. Looked up from germline, CDR1 is SGHTA and CDR2 is FQGTGA. CDR3 bases: TGTGCCAGCAGCTTAAGACGGGCTAGCGGGATCACCGGGGAGCTGTTTTTT. As protein: CASSLRRASGITGELFF.

J is TRBJ2-7 and V is TRBV28; D possibly corresponds to TRBD2 (5 bases). Germline loops: CDR1 MDHEN, CDR2 SYDVKM. The V end was cut by 4 bases, the J end by 2 bases, with 12 bases between. The CDR3 runs 14 residues. The CDR3 loop is CASSSPHGAYEQYF. For the CDR3, the DNA is TGTGCCAGCAGTTCCCCCCACGGGGCCTACGAGCAGTACTTC.

CDR3 sequence (DNA): TGTGCCAGCAGCTACCTCCCCCGGGCTAGCGCGGTAGAGTGGGCAGATACGCAGTATTTT. It specifies CASSYLPRASAVEWADTQYF. The rearrangement joins TRBV7-3 to TRBJ2-3; a weak D match, TRBD2 (6 bases). The germline gives CDR1 SGHTA, CDR2 FQGTGA. V shed 4 bases and J shed 4 bases, with 30 bases lying between them. The CDR3 runs to 20 residues.

The rearrangement uses TRBV7-3 and TRBJ2-5, with D possibly being TRBD1 (5 bases). This CDR3 contains 16 residues. The V end was cut by 3 bases, the J end by 2 bases, with 16 bases between. Looked up from germline, CDR1 is SGHTA and CDR2 is FQGTGA. The CDR3 nucleotides read TGTGCCAGCAGCTTTTTGGGGCCAGGATCTCAAGAGACCCAGTACTTC. Encoded protein: CASSFLGPGSQETQYF.

The chain links TRBV24-1 to TRBJ1-1; a weak D match, TRBD1 (6 bases). The germline V gene has CDR1 KGHDR and CDR2 SFDVKD. Trimming cost V 5 bases and J 11 bases, with 20 bases left between them. The CDR3 has 14 residues. CDR3 protein: CATSAGTGGRDAFF. As DNA, the CDR3 is TGTGCCACCAGTGCCGGAACGGGGGGGCGGGATGCTTTCTTT.